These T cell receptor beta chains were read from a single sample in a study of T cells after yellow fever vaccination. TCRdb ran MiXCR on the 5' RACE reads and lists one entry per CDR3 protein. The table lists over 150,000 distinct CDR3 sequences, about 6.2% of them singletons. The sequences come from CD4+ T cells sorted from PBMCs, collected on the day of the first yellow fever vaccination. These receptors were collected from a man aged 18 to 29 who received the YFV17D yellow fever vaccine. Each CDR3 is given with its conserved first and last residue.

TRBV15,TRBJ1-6,CATRGRESSPLHF
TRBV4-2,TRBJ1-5,CASSQALRQPQHF
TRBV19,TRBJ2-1,CATCDREGSNEQFF
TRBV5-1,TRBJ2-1,CASSLDRTDYNEQFF
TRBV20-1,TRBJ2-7,CSARFGKEKYEQYF
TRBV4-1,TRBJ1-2,CASSQGDGANYGYTF
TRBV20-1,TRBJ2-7,CSARTGHYEQYF
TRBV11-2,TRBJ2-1,CASSQSLGNEQFF
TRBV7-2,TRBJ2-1,CASSLAGREQFF
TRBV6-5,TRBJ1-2,CASSTTGYYYGYTF
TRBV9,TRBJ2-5,CASSVAISSYQETQYF
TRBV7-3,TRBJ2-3,CASSSKKRTSGGPDTQYF
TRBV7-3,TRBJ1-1,CASSQQGAGTEAFF
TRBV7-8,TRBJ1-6,CASSDVTGTAVTSYNSPLHF
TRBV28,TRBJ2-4,CASSFPGGHDIQYF
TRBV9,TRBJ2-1,CASSVVAGWSYNEQFF
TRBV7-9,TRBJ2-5,CASSPKTRIQETQYF
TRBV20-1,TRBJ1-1,CSASIPDIMNTEAFF
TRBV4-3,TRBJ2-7,CASSRSPTDEQYF
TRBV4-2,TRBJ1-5,CASSQDQTGPGGNQPQHF
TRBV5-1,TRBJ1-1,CASRSRRDTEAFF
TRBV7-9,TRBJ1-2,CASSLEGHGYTF
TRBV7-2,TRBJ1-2,CASSSYRGRNYGYTF
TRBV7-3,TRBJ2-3,CASSLWASGGISTDTQYF
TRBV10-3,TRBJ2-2,CAISEGLITGELFF
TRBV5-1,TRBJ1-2,CASSEPSRPSGYTF
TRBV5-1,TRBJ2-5,CASSPTRTFQETQYF
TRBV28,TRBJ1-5,CASSLWRAGEKPQHF
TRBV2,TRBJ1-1,CASTKDRSSNTEAFF
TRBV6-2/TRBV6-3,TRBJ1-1,CASSKSGAEAFF